This T cell receptor (beta chain) was identified during a study of blood T cell repertoires in COVID-19 (dated by TCRdb to the early 2020s). In terms of the full investigation: Samples covering the acute and convalescent phases of COVID-19 were provided by collaborators in the United States, Italy and Spain. The prospective study material was composed of cDNA or gDNA derived from T cells, B-cell-depleted T cells, or PBMCs. Subjects who had been exposed to COVID-19, were actively infected with it, or had recovered from it provided the deeply sampled blood TCRbeta repertoires that made up the dataset. A freely available public database, intended as a resource for researchers studying the immune response to SARS-CoV-2, is where the repertoires were released. Samples came from the ongoing ImmuneRACE study (first 160 participants) plus 1,254 subjects from 6 global collaborators. Sample metadata almost always included a de-identified subject ID, COVID-19 status, age in years and sex. Where available, HLA class I and class II types were obtained from metadata supplied by the sample provider rather than from assay-based typing. The study at large found these results: The quantity of clinical and demographic metadata differed by source and by participant and was supplied without curation.

Whole blood was collected in K2EDTA tubes by collaborating institutions according to the institutions' own protocols. For TCRbeta analysis, collaborator samples were shipped as frozen whole blood, as isolated PBMCs, or as DNA extracted from either sample type. The V and J ends are trimmed by 0 bases and 1 base, leaving 6 bases between them. Taken from cysteine to phenylalanine, the CDR3 has 14 residues. Only CDR3 DNA remains: 42 bases, in frame from the first base. According to the germline V gene, CDR1 reads SGDLS and CDR2 reads YYNGEE. Comment on this clone: Its antigen is not yet known. No much larger clonotype is one base removed from it; base qualities were not supplied.

The immunoSEQ Assay, a bias-controlled multiplex PCR, was used to amplify TCRbeta CDR3 regions from genomic DNA. The original pipeline was this. The number of nucleated cells in each sample was estimated from the amplification of reference gene primers within the assay. To quantify the absolute abundance of each unique TCRbeta CDR3 rearrangement, sequence reads were collapsed and filtered. For each sample, productive Simpson clonality was calculated by taking the square root of Simpson's diversity index across productive rearrangements. The table was pulled from immuneACCESS by TCRdb, which kept in-frame rearrangements only. Such tables lose some clones; where checked, under half of the loss comes from unresolved V genes, and the rest has no known cause. V and J calls and clone size are given by that table; D and trimming were obtained from the DNA. Recorded for this sample are 300,000 or so clones; around nine tenths of them occurred a single time. The ten largest make up 1% to 1.5% of the sample.

Sequencing input: peripheral blood. This receptor was obtained from a man in his 70s with acute or convalescent COVID-19. The sequence joins TRBV9 to TRBJ2-3; the D gene assignment is ambiguous. The DNA sequence is as follows: TGTGCCAGCAGCGTAGGTACGGGCACAGATACGCAGTATTTT. It specifies CASSVGTGTDTQYF.